The rows below give T cell receptor beta chains drawn from one sample of a study of shared clonotypes between healthy human individuals. The repertoire was sequenced with immunoSEQ multiplex PCR; TCRdb's copy has only in-frame clones and lacks some. The sample lists fewer than 3 million clones, approximately 90% occurring once. Specimen: naive CD4+ T cells from PBMCs. Receptor source: a man aged 18-30 years in good health. Some clones in this sample may be carry-over from other donors' samples. Each CDR3 is given with its conserved first and last residue. The D gene is left open where the match is weak. The listing skips clone size in some rows; elsewhere it reads once, few, many or a size class.

D,J,size,V,CDR3,DNA
TRBD1,TRBJ1-1,-,TRBV5-1,CASSLGDRGGLTGAFF,TGCGCCAGCAGCTTGGGGGACAGGGGTGGGTTGACTGGAGCTTTCTTT
TRBD1,TRBJ1-5,-,TRBV4-1,CASSNRYTDRGNQPQHF,TGCGCCAGCAGCAATCGCTACACGGACAGGGGCAATCAGCCCCAGCATTTT
-,TRBJ2-3,-,TRBV5-1,CASSEPAADTQYF,TGCGCCAGCAGCGAACCAGCTGCAGATACGCAGTATTTT
TRBD1,TRBJ2-2,-,TRBV19,CATDRATGELFF,TGTGCCACGGACAGGGCGACAGGGGAGCTGTTTTTT
TRBD2,TRBJ2-2,once,TRBV7-8,CASSLPGGSNTGELFF,TGTGCCAGCAGCTTACCCGGGGGGTCGAACACCGGGGAGCTGTTTTTT
TRBD1,TRBJ1-5,once,TRBV10-3,CAISQGDRRNQPQHF,TGTGCCATCAGTCAGGGGGACAGGAGGAATCAGCCCCAGCATTTT
TRBD1,TRBJ1-1,-,TRBV29-1,CSVAPRTGESEAFF,TGCAGCGTTGCTCCCAGGACAGGGGAATCTGAAGCTTTCTTT
TRBD2,TRBJ2-1,-,TRBV25-1,CASSDPGGGGSLVQFF,TGTGCCAGCAGTGATCCGGGTGGTGGCGGGAGTTTGGTGCAGTTCTTC
-,TRBJ1-3,-,TRBV2,CASSGGFDYSGNTIYF,TGTGCCAGCAGTGGTGGATTCGATTACTCTGGAAACACCATATATTTT
-,TRBJ1-1,-,TRBV6-1,CATHRVRPEAFF,TGTGCCACACACAGGGTTCGGCCTGAAGCTTTCTTT
TRBD1,TRBJ1-2,-,TRBV7-9,CASSPEGQGGGYTF,TGTGCCAGCAGCCCGGAGGGACAGGGAGGTGGCTACACCTTC
-,TRBJ1-4,-,TRBV10-2,CASSITQISSLARPPHEKLFF,TGCGCCAGCAGTATAACTCAGATCTCGAGTTTGGCGCGGCCGCCTCATGAAAAACTGTTTTTT
-,TRBJ2-1,once,TRBV28,CASSLEPLYNEQFF,TGTGCCAGCAGTTTAGAACCGCTCTACAATGAGCAGTTCTTC
-,TRBJ1-5,-,TRBV5-1,CASSPRREGNQPQHF,TGCGCCAGCAGTCCTAGACGGGAGGGTAATCAGCCCCAGCATTTT
-,TRBJ2-4,-,TRBV9,CASSEGTTGVQYF,TGTGCCAGCAGCGAGGGAACTACAGGAGTTCAGTACTTC
TRBD1,TRBJ2-7,-,TRBV5-1,CASSGGTGDYEQYF,TGCGCCAGCAGCGGCGGGACAGGGGACTACGAGCAGTACTTC
-,TRBJ2-7,-,TRBV5-1,CASSLDGSRPYEQYF,TGCGCCAGCAGCTTGGACGGGAGTAGACCCTACGAGCAGTACTTC
-,TRBJ2-3,-,TRBV5-1,CASSLIGAGDTDTQYF,TGCGCCAGCAGCTTGATCGGGGCAGGGGACACAGATACGCAGTATTTT
TRBD2,TRBJ2-3,once,TRBV14,CASSQELAGATDTQYF,TGTGCCAGCAGCCAAGAACTAGCGGGAGCGACAGATACGCAGTATTTT
-,TRBJ1-2,few,TRBV2,CASTMQYGYTF,TGTGCCAGCACGATGCAATATGGCTACACCTTC
-,TRBJ1-1,-,TRBV19,CASSGFTEAFF,TGTGCCAGTAGTGGTTTCACTGAAGCTTTCTTT
-,TRBJ2-1,-,TRBV11-2,CASSLSQAYNEQFF,TGTGCCAGCAGCTTATCACAAGCCTACAATGAGCAGTTCTTC
-,TRBJ2-7,once,TRBV5-1,CASSRDLRSSYEQYF,TGCGCCAGCAGCAGGGACCTCCGAAGCTCCTACGAGCAGTACTTC
-,TRBJ2-5,once,TRBV4-3,CASSQGVRLGETQYF,TGCGCCAGCAGCCAAGGGGTGCGTTTAGGAGAGACCCAGTACTTC
-,TRBJ1-2,-,TRBV18,CASSPGGFYGYTF,TGTGCCAGCTCACCGGGAGGCTTCTATGGCTACACCTTC
-,TRBJ1-2,-,TRBV25-1,CASSEPGYGYTF,TGTGCCAGCAGTGAACCCGGCTATGGCTACACCTTC
-,TRBJ2-4,-,TRBV29-1,CSVAGTAKNIQYF,TGCAGCGTTGCCGGGACAGCCAAAAACATTCAGTACTTC
-,TRBJ1-1,-,TRBV5-1,CASSLMDVNTEAFF,TGCGCCAGCAGCTTAATGGATGTGAACACTGAAGCTTTCTTT
-,TRBJ2-7,-,TRBV28,CASRTLGDSYEQYF,TGTGCCAGCAGGACGTTAGGGGACTCCTACGAGCAGTACTTC
-,TRBJ2-7,-,TRBV18,CASSPLPRAEKGEQYF,TGTGCCAGCTCACCACTACCCAGGGCGGAAAAAGGTGAGCAGTACTTC
-,TRBJ1-6,-,TRBV4-1,CASSQEWAAGWNSPLHF,TGCGCCAGCAGCCAAGAATGGGCGGCAGGGTGGAATTCACCCCTCCACTTT
-,TRBJ1-2,once,TRBV19,CASSIPRVNYGYTF,TGTGCCAGTAGTATTCCACGGGTTAACTATGGCTACACCTTC
TRBD2,TRBJ2-2,-,TRBV2,CASSGVLAGGGGELFF,TGTGCCAGCAGTGGCGTCCTAGCGGGAGGAGGCGGGGAGCTGTTTTTT
TRBD2,TRBJ2-7,-,TRBV10-1,CASSDFSGSRSYEQYF,TGCGCCAGCAGTGATTTTAGCGGGAGCCGCTCCTACGAGCAGTACTTC
TRBD2,TRBJ2-1,-,TRBV27,CASTPAARRLAGKGEQFF,TGTGCCAGCACCCCAGCAGCCCGAAGACTAGCGGGAAAAGGTGAGCAGTTCTTC
-,TRBJ2-7,-,TRBV29-1,CSVMYTSFSEQYF,TGCAGCGTCATGTACACCAGCTTCTCCGAGCAGTACTTC
TRBD2,TRBJ2-5,-,TRBV7-3,CASSLIGREGPGETQYF,TGTGCCAGCAGCTTAATAGGGCGGGAGGGCCCTGGCGAGACCCAGTACTTC
-,TRBJ2-5,-,TRBV18,CASSPREGVETQYF,TGTGCCAGCTCACCACGAGAGGGCGTGGAGACCCAGTACTTC
-,TRBJ1-5,-,TRBV28,CASSFGVGLSNQPQHF,TGTGCCAGCAGTTTTGGGGTAGGGCTAAGCAATCAGCCCCAGCATTTT
-,TRBJ2-3,-,TRBV7-9,CASSLGGQGSTDTQYF,TGTGCCAGCAGCTTAGGTGGGCAGGGAAGCACAGATACGCAGTATTTT
TRBD1,TRBJ1-2,-,TRBV7-2,CASSAQTGNYGYTF,TGTGCCAGCAGCGCGCAGACAGGGAACTATGGCTACACCTTC
-,TRBJ1-1,-,TRBV7-8,CASSLVSLAVNTEAFF,TGTGCCAGCAGCTTAGTTTCCTTGGCCGTTAACACTGAAGCTTTCTTT
-,TRBJ2-5,-,TRBV7-2,CASSDRRAQETQYF,TGTGCCAGCAGCGACAGGCGGGCGCAAGAGACCCAGTACTTC
-,TRBJ2-7,-,TRBV7-9,CASSLESRNREQYF,TGTGCCAGCAGCTTAGAAAGCCGGAACCGGGAGCAGTACTTC
-,TRBJ1-1,-,TRBV20-1,CRFRGQTEAFF,TGCAGATTCCGGGGGCAGACTGAAGCTTTCTTT
TRBD1,TRBJ1-2,-,TRBV7-8,CASSPSHRGLDYGYTF,TGTGCCAGCAGCCCAAGCCACAGGGGGCTAGACTATGGCTACACCTTC
-,TRBJ2-3,-,TRBV28,CASSPPGVGYTDTQYF,TGTGCCAGCAGTCCGCCGGGAGTCGGATACACAGATACGCAGTATTTT
TRBD2,TRBJ2-1,-,TRBV10-3,CAISAAAGGNEQFF,TGTGCCATCAGTGCTGCCGCGGGGGGTAATGAGCAGTTCTTC
-,TRBJ1-2,-,TRBV2,CASRDRANYGYTF,TGTGCCAGCAGGGACAGAGCTAACTATGGCTACACCTTC
-,TRBJ2-1,-,TRBV15,CATSRGGDNEQFF,TGTGCCACCAGCAGAGGAGGGGATAATGAGCAGTTCTTC
TRBD1,TRBJ1-5,-,TRBV18,CASSLTGGYQPQHF,TGTGCCAGCTCACTGACAGGGGGCTATCAGCCCCAGCATTTT
-,TRBJ2-3,-,TRBV29-1,CSVNTGREDTQYF,TGCAGCGTTAACACAGGGCGGGAAGATACGCAGTATTTT
TRBD1,TRBJ2-1,-,TRBV5-1,CASSLAWRQGEQFF,TGCGCCAGCAGCTTGGCTTGGAGACAGGGTGAGCAGTTCTTC
-,TRBJ2-6,-,TRBV2,CASSYRINSGANVLTF,TGTGCCAGCTCGTACAGGATAAACTCTGGGGCCAACGTCCTGACTTTC
-,TRBJ1-2,-,TRBV4-2,CASSQQASVNYGYTF,TGTGCCAGCAGCCAACAGGCATCGGTTAACTATGGCTACACCTTC